The 11 T cell receptor beta chains below all came from one sample that was sequenced in a study of Ad26.COV2.S vaccination and SARS-CoV-2 variants. Sequencing used immunoSEQ multiplex PCR; TCRdb keeps in-frame clones, though not all of them. The sample includes 380,000 or so clones, 80% to 90% of them seen just once. Treatment specified: 15 to 20 received Ad26.COV2.S at low or high dose, single or two shots; 5 received placebo; per-sample allocation not given. After the first vaccine or placebo injection, samples were drawn on day 63. This specimen was peripheral blood, taken in a trial of Ad26.COV2.S vaccine versus placebo. These receptors were taken from a person between 18 and 60 years old who received the Ad26.COV2.S COVID-19 vaccine or a placebo.

This clone showed up just a few times. This chain joins TRBV7-9 and TRBJ2-7; D may correspond to TRBD1 or TRBD2 (5 bases each). Germline V gene sequence: CDR1 SEHNR, CDR2 FQNEAQ (reference sequence). Between the trimmed V and J ends, which lost 0 bases and 6 bases, there was a span of 9 bases. The CDR3 has 13 residues. CDR3 nucleotides: TGTGCCAGCAGCTTAGCGGGGGTTAGCGAGCAGTACTTC. It yields the protein CASSLAGVSEQYF.

This chain connects TRBV5-4 to TRBJ2-7; TRBD1 matches 8 bases. Germline trimming cut 0 bases from V and 3 bases from J; bases unmatched to any gene: 2. Germline values: CDR1 SGHNT, CDR2 YYREEE (reference sequence). The CDR3 consists of 14 residues. The CDR3 is CASSLGDRYYEQYF. The CDR3 DNA sequence: TGTGCCAGCAGCTTGGGGGACAGGTACTACGAGCAGTACTTC.

This chain links TRBV19 with TRBJ2-7, with D unresolved. CDR1 is LNHDA, CDR2 SQIVND, per germline (reference sequence). V dropped 3 bases and J dropped 0 bases, with 9 bases sitting between them. The CDR3 sequence is 14 residues long. The CDR3 DNA reads TGTGCCAGTAGTATTCAAAGGTACTCCTACGAGCAGTACTTC. Protein product: CASSIQRYSYEQYF.

The rearrangement joins TRBV3-1 (or the pseudogene TRBV3-2) to TRBJ1-2, with D unresolved. This CDR3 comprises 15 residues. From germline, CDR1 is LGHDT and CDR2 YNNKEL (reference sequence). Trimming removed 6 bases from V and 4 bases from J, with 18 bases in between. This CDR3 is CASSPTSGSAYGYTF. The CDR3 region has the DNA TGTGCCAGCAGTCCAACCTCGGGGTCCGCCTATGGCTACACCTTC.

V gene TRBV3-1 (or the pseudogene TRBV3-2) combines with J gene TRBJ2-1; tentatively, D is TRBD1 or TRBD2 (6 bases each). This CDR3 contains 17 residues. CDR1 and CDR2 (germline): LGHDT, YNNKEL (reference sequence). Trimming stripped 0 bases from V and 0 bases from J, with 12 bases between. In nucleotides, the CDR3 is TGTGCCAGCAGCCAAGATCGGGGGACACACTCCTACAATGAGCAGTTCTTC. Translating it yields CASSQDRGTHSYNEQFF.

The chain has TRBV6-5 and TRBJ2-2, with D perhaps TRBD1 or TRBD2 (6 bases each). V was pared by 8 bases and J by 0 bases, with 10 bases between. Germline-derived CDR1 and CDR2 are MNHEY and SVGAGI. This CDR3 contains 14 residues. CDR3: CASPRGANTGELFF. The DNA of the CDR3 is TGTGCCAGCCCTAGGGGGGCGAACACCGGGGAGCTGTTTTTT.

This chain joins TRBV13 and TRBJ1-3, with D unclear. CDR1 and CDR2 from the germline V gene are PRHDT and FYEKMQ (reference sequence). The germline V and J ends were trimmed by 0 bases and 0 bases, with 9 bases remaining between them. The CDR3 consists of 16 residues. The CDR3 loop reads CASSLGGPSSGNTIYF. The CDR3 nucleotides read TGTGCCAGCAGCTTAGGTGGGCCGAGCTCTGGAAACACCATATATTTT.

This chain connects TRBV13 to TRBJ1-4, with 8 nucleotides matching TRBD1. The CDR3 loop spans 16 amino acids. Germline CDR1 and CDR2: PRHDT and FYEKMQ (reference sequence). V was pared by 3 bases and J by 0 bases, with 3 bases of the junction left unmatched. The CDR3 reads CASSLGTGATNEKLFF. CDR3 bases: TGTGCCAGCAGCTTGGGGACAGGCGCAACTAATGAAAAACTGTTTTTT.

The chain is built from TRBV12-3 or TRBV12-4 and TRBJ2-7, with no clear D. The CDR3 consists of 12 residues. Trimming shortened V by 5 bases and J by 3 bases, and 8 bases separated the two germline ends. The CDR3 protein is CASSGKNYEQYF. DNA of the CDR3: TGTGCCAGCAGTGGAAAGAACTACGAGCAGTACTTC.

This clone was found once. The chain links TRBV9 to TRBJ1-3; no firm D call. CDR1 is SGDLS, CDR2 YYNGEE, per germline. This CDR3 region has 15 residues. The ends were cut back, 0 bases at V and 2 bases at J, with 9 bases in the middle. DNA of the CDR3: TGTGCCAGCAGCGTAGCCCTCCAGGCTGGAAACACCATATATTTT. It yields the protein CASSVALQAGNTIYF.

The V gene is TRBV5-1, the J gene TRBJ2-3; D is possibly TRBD1 (6 bases). CDR1 and CDR2 from the germline V gene are SGHRS and YFSETQ. CDR3 length equals 14 residues. V lost 4 bases and J lost 3, with 12 bases in between. CDR3 sequence reads: CASSPSQGTDTQYF. In nucleotides, the CDR3 is TGCGCCAGCAGCCCCTCACAGGGTACAGATACGCAGTATTTT.